A selection of T cell receptor beta chains follows, all from one sample in a study of T cell repertoires in cytomegalovirus infection. TCRdb processed the reads anew with MiXCR; each CDR3 protein has one entry. Among about 300,000 distinct CDR3 sequences listed, roughly 9.3% were seen once. Sequencing was done on a sample of PBMCs. The receptors stem from a human donor in good health (CMV status not recorded). Some clones in this sample may be carry-over from other donors' samples. CDR3s include the opening cysteine and the closing phenylalanine or tryptophan. A D gene is named only where the DNA matches it firmly. Size values are once, few and many counts, or a class for expanded clones, and some rows have none.

D: .; size: many; J: TRBJ2-2; V: TRBV18; CDR3: CASSKGIPFRDKNTGELFF; DNA: TGTGCCAGCTCAAAAGGGATCCCTTTCCGGGACAAGAACACCGGGGAGCTGTTTTTT
D: .; size: .; J: TRBJ1-5; V: TRBV20-1; CDR3: CSARDRRSNQPQHF; DNA: TGCAGTGCTAGAGACAGACGGAGCAATCAGCCCCAGCATTTT
D: .; size: many; J: TRBJ2-1; V: TRBV28; CDR3: CASSLPTTYNEQFF; DNA: TGTGCCAGCAGTTTGCCGACAACCTACAATGAGCAGTTCTTC
D: .; size: few; J: TRBJ1-1; V: TRBV20-1; CDR3: CSARTGGGGTEAFF; DNA: TGCAGTGCTAGAACGGGGGGCGGAGGCACTGAAGCTTTCTTT
D: .; size: many; J: TRBJ1-1; V: TRBV28; CDR3: CASSLGLGAFF; DNA: TGTGCCAGCAGTTTGGGGCTGGGAGCTTTCTTT
D: .; size: many; J: TRBJ2-3; V: TRBV6-6; CDR3: CASSYSTFPRTDTQYF; DNA: TGTGCCAGCAGTTACTCAACCTTTCCACGGACAGATACGCAGTATTTT
D: .; size: many; J: TRBJ2-2; V: TRBV20-1; CDR3: CSARGYPRGGELFF; DNA: TGCAGTGCTAGAGGCTACCCCCGGGGTGGGGAGCTGTTTTTT
D: .; size: many; J: TRBJ2-7; V: TRBV20-1; CDR3: CSGVRGYEQYF; DNA: TGCAGTGGGGTCAGGGGCTACGAGCAGTACTTC
D: .; size: few; J: TRBJ1-3; V: TRBV19; CDR3: CASSTASGNTIYF; DNA: TGTGCCAGTTCGACGGCCTCTGGAAACACCATATATTTT
D: TRBD2; size: .; J: TRBJ2-5; V: TRBV2; CDR3: CASSETSGGKTQYF; DNA: TGTGCCAGCAGTGAGACTAGCGGGGGAAAGACCCAGTACTTC